These 21 T cell receptor beta chains originate from one sample sequenced in a study of blood T cell repertoires in COVID-19. Sequencing used immunoSEQ multiplex PCR; TCRdb keeps in-frame clones, though not all of them. The sample yields 250,000 to 350,000 clones, about 85% seen once. The material sequenced was peripheral blood. These TCRs come from a woman aged 50 to 60 who had recovered from COVID-19.

The J gene is TRBJ2-5, the V gene TRBV28, with no clear D. The CDR3 is 17 residues long. Trimming left V 3 bases short and J 1 base short, with 18 bases between. CDR1 is MDHEN, CDR2 SYDVKM, per germline. The CDR3: CASSFSPDTYLQETQYF. The CDR3 region has the DNA TGTGCCAGCAGTTTCTCCCCCGACACCTACCTCCAAGAGACCCAGTACTTC.

This sequence joins TRBV7-9 and TRBJ1-4; 9 bases match TRBD1. The length of the CDR3 is 13 residues. Germline trimming cut 6 bases from V and 8 bases from J; bases unmatched to any gene: 4. The germline gives CDR1 SEHNR, CDR2 FQNEAQ (reference sequence). The CDR3 nucleotides are TGTGCCAGCAGGGGGACAGGGAACGAAAAACTGTTTTTT. This sequence encodes CASRGTGNEKLFF.

This chain joins TRBV7-2 and TRBJ2-4; D is unresolved. Trimming shortened V by 5 bases and J by 0 bases, and 20 bases separated the two germline ends. CDR1 and CDR2 from the germline V gene are SGHTA and FQGNSA. The CDR3 extends over 18 amino acids. CDR3: CASSMVGRLPLAKNIQYF. The CDR3 nucleotides are TGTGCCAGCAGCATGGTGGGCAGGTTACCCCTAGCCAAAAACATTCAGTACTTC.

As DNA, the CDR3 is TGTGCCAGCAGCTCCGAGGGGGCGTCGGCTTTCTTT. As protein: CASSSEGASAFF. The chain recombines TRBV7-9 with TRBJ1-1; 7 bases agree with TRBD1. This CDR3 contains 12 residues. From germline, CDR1 is SEHNR and CDR2 FQNEAQ (reference sequence). V shed 4 bases, J shed 11 bases, and the junction held 7 bases outside the gene matches.

The gene calls are TRBV27 and TRBJ2-1, with 10 bases identical to TRBD2. The CDR3 totals 18 residues. The germline CDR1 and CDR2 sequences are MNHEY and SMNVEV (reference sequence). V lost 1 base to trimming and J lost 12 bases; unmatched junction nucleotides: 18. The CDR3 nucleotides read TGTGCCAGCAGTTTATTCAGCGGGGGGGCCCTTTCGGGAAGTGGGCAGTTCTTC. It is translated as CASSLFSGGALSGSGQFF.

The J gene is TRBJ1-2, the V gene TRBV10-3; D is ambiguous. CDR1 is ENHRY, CDR2 SYGVKD, per germline. Trimming took 11 bases from V and 0 from J, leaving 13 bases between them. This CDR3 comprises 13 residues. The CDR3 here is CALSAGSNYGYTF. The CDR3 region has the DNA TGTGCCCTAAGTGCGGGATCTAACTATGGCTACACCTTC.

This chain links TRBV2 with TRBJ2-5; 7 nucleotides line up with TRBD2. Germline CDR1 is SNHLY and CDR2 is FYNNEI. The CDR3 runs 14 residues. V lost 8 bases to trimming and J lost 3 bases; unmatched junction nucleotides: 9. The CDR3 loop reads CASEIWGGKETQYF. The CDR3 nucleotides read TGTGCCAGCGAAATATGGGGGGGAAAAGAGACCCAGTACTTC.

This chain connects TRBV9 to TRBJ1-1; TRBD1 agrees at 7 bases. Trimming cost V 3 bases and J 6 bases; bases outside gene matches: 5. The CDR3 is 13 amino acids. CDR1 and CDR2 from the germline V gene are SGDLS and YYNGEE. This CDR3 reads CASSADRSPEAFF. In DNA, the CDR3 is TGTGCCAGCAGCGCGGACAGGTCGCCTGAAGCTTTCTTT.

The chain carries TRBV30 and TRBJ1-1; maybe TRBD1 (5 bases). V lost 8 bases, J lost 1 base, and 20 bases lay in between. CDR1 is GTSNPN and CDR2 is SVGIG in the germline V gene (reference sequence). The CDR3 runs 15 residues. The chain's CDR3 is CARGTPSPSNTEAFF. CDR3 nucleotides: TGTGCCCGCGGGACCCCAAGCCCCTCGAACACTGAAGCTTTCTTT.

The J gene is TRBJ1-1, the V gene TRBV15, with unresolved D. Between the trimmed V and J ends, which lost 9 bases and 1 base, there was a span of 12 bases. CDR1 and CDR2 (germline): LNHNV, YYDKDF (reference sequence). The CDR3 totals 13 residues. In DNA, the CDR3 is TGTGCCACTGAAGCCCGAGGGAACACTGAAGCTTTCTTT. Its translation is CATEARGNTEAFF.

The CDR3 DNA is TGTGCCAGCAGTTCGACAGGGGCAATCTACGAGCAGTACTTC. This translates into CASSSTGAIYEQYF. This sequence joins TRBV27 and TRBJ2-7, with 8 bases fitting TRBD1. The CDR3 has 14 residues. Germline V gene data show CDR1 as MNHEY and CDR2 as SMNVEV (reference sequence). J gave up 3 bases and V 4 bases, and 5 bases lay outside the gene matches.

The gene calls are TRBV5-1 and TRBJ2-3; possibly TRBD2 for D (5 bases). Trimming stripped 4 bases from V and 2 bases from J, with 11 bases between. The CDR3 runs 14 residues. Germline CDR1 and CDR2: SGHRS and YFSETQ. CDR3 amino acids: CASSPGSFTDTQYF. CDR3 DNA: TGCGCCAGCAGCCCGGGAAGCTTCACAGATACGCAGTATTTT.

The chain joins TRBV4-1 to TRBJ1-1, with D possibly matching TRBD1 (5 bases). V was clipped by 4 bases and J by 1 base, with 16 bases between them. Germline V gene data show CDR1 as MGHRA and CDR2 as YSYEKL. The CDR3 spans 16 residues. The CDR3 spells CASSLEPLTGNTEAFF. The CDR3 coding sequence is TGCGCCAGCAGCCTTGAACCCCTTACAGGGAACACTGAAGCTTTCTTT.

This clone was found once. The chain's CDR3 is CASSLGPLGTQYF. The CDR3 region has the DNA TGTGCCAGCAGCTTGGGCCCCCTAGGGACCCAGTACTTC. This chain uses TRBV5-8 with TRBJ2-5; D remains unclear. V gave up 0 bases and J gave up 7 bases, with 10 bases separating them. This CDR3 has 13 amino acids. CDR1 is SGHTS, CDR2 YDEGEE, per germline.

The chain combines TRBV5-1 with TRBJ2-7; the D gene is possibly TRBD2 (6 bases). The V gene's germline CDR1 is SGHRS and CDR2 YFSETQ. This CDR3 is built from 16 residues. V was clipped by 0 bases and J by 4 bases, with 17 bases between them. The CDR3, as DNA: TGCGCCAGCAGCTTGGGCGGGGCGGTCGACGATTACGAGCAGTACTTC. Residues: CASSLGGAVDDYEQYF.

The chain joins TRBV5-4 to TRBJ1-2; D might be TRBD1 (6 bases). The V end was cut by 0 bases, the J end by 4 bases, with 10 bases between. The length of the CDR3 is 14 residues. CDR1 SGHNT and CDR2 YYREEE come from the germline V gene (reference sequence). CDR3 bases: TGTGCCAGCAGCTTGGACCCCAGGGGCTATGGCTACACCTTC. Translation gives CASSLDPRGYGYTF.

V usage is TRBV12-3 or TRBV12-4 and J usage is TRBJ2-5, with 7 positions matching TRBD1. The CDR3 has 13 residues. Unmatched junction bases numbered 3, after V lost 6 bases and J lost 2 bases. CDR3 amino acids: CASSWTGQETQYF. The CDR3 nucleotides are TGTGCCAGCAGCTGGACAGGTCAAGAGACCCAGTACTTC.

About this clone itself: Sequence at one end of the junction differs from germline and may be a read error. This chain joins TRBV7-7 and TRBJ2-1, with TRBD1 identical over 9 bases. The CDR3 spans 20 residues. Germline V gene data show CDR1 as SSHAT and CDR2 as FNYEAQ (reference sequence). The DNA for the CDR3 is TGTGCTAGCAGCCCCCGGGACAGGGTTCAGGCTCCCCGTCCCTACAATGAGCAGTTCTTC. This gives the protein CASSPRDRVQAPRPYNEQFF.

This clone turned up a few times. V and J are TRBV6-6 and TRBJ1-5; D remains unclear. CDR3 length: 14 amino acids. V lost 6 bases, J lost 5 bases, and 14 bases lay in between. CDR1 and CDR2 from the germline V gene are MNHNY and SVGAGI (reference sequence). The CDR3 loop reads CASSRSGPYQPQHF. As DNA, the CDR3 is TGTGCCAGCAGCCGGTCAGGTCCCTATCAGCCCCAGCATTTT.

The chain uses TRBV7-2 and TRBJ2-3, with 7 bases that match TRBD2. The germline V gene has CDR1 SGHTA and CDR2 FQGNSA. The V segment lost 4 bases and the J segment 4 bases; nucleotides outside the gene matches: 8. This CDR3 comprises 15 residues. The CDR3 reads CASSSRTAGADTQYF. In DNA, the CDR3 is TGTGCCAGCAGCTCGCGGACCGCGGGGGCAGATACGCAGTATTTT.

The chain joins TRBV6-6 to TRBJ1-1; D ambiguous. CDR3 size: 16 residues. Germline V gives CDR1 MNHNY, CDR2 SVGAGI (reference sequence). V was trimmed by 1 base and J by 2 bases, leaving 14 bases between them. The CDR3 nucleotides read TGTGCCAGCAGTTACTGGACCCCGGGGAGCAACACTGAAGCTTTCTTT. Translation: CASSYWTPGSNTEAFF.